Sequencing of this T cell receptor (beta chain) was carried out in a study of regulatory dendritic cells for organ transplantation. Of note for this clone: Its specificity is unknown.

Allogeneic regulatory or mature dendritic cells were co-cultured for roughly five days with CFSE-labeled sorted T cells at 1:10. The germline V gene encodes CDR1 SGHTA and CDR2 FQGNSA. The CDR3 loop spans 13 amino acids. The ends were cut back, 5 bases at V and 6 bases at J, with 13 bases in the middle. The assay was immunoSEQ multiplex PCR, and TCRdb's table has in-frame clones only and misses some. The table includes roughly 13,000 clones, around 92% detected once. This chain connects TRBV7-2 to TRBJ2-5; D might be TRBD2 (5 bases). The source material was naive CD8+ T cells from blood cultured with regulatory dendritic cells. Subset of the sample: CD45RA+ naive T cells. The TCR was taken from a human donor in good health. Written as DNA, the CDR3 is TGTGCCAGCAGCCGAGACTACAGACAGACCCAGTACTTC. Translating gives CASSRDYRQTQYF.